This TCR beta chain was identified in a study of blood T cell repertoires in COVID-19. Overall study context: Nucleic acid was either cDNA or gDNA, and it came from T cells, B-cell-depleted T cells, or PBMCs.

The CDR3 length is 15 residues. With 5 bases clipped from V and 3 bases from J, the junction kept 7 bases outside the gene matches. Germline V gene lookup returns CDR1 SGHVS and CDR2 FNYEAQ. Using immunoSEQ multiplex PCR, the repertoire was profiled, and TCRdb retains in-frame clones only, with some absent. The sample carries some 110,000 clones, roughly nine tenths recorded once. The chain joins TRBV7-6 to TRBJ2-7; TRBD1 agrees at 10 bases. This receptor was identified in a man between 65 and 79 years old who had recovered from COVID-19. Sequencing input: peripheral blood. In DNA, the CDR3 is TGTGCCAGCAGCGTGGGGGGGACAGGGGACTACGAGCAGTACTTC. Its translation is CASSVGGTGDYEQYF.